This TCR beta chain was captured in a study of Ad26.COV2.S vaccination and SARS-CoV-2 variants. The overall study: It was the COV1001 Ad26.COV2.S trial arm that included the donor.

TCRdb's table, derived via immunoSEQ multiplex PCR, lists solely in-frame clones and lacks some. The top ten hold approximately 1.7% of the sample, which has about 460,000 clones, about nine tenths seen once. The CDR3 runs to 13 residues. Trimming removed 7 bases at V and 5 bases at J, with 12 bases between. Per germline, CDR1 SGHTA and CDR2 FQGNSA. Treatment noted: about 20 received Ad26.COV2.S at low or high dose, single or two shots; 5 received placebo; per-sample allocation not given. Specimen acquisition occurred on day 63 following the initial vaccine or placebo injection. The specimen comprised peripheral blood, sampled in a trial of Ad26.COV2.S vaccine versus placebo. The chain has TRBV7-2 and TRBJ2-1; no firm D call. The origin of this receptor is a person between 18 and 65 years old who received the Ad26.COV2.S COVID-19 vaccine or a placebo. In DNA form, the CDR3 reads TGTGCCAGCAACCTCGGACCTAACAATGAGCAGTTCTTC. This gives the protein CASNLGPNNEQFF. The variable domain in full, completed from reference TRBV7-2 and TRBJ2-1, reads GAGVSQSPSNKVTEKGKDVELRCDPISGHTALYWYRQSLGQGLEFLIYFQGNSAPDKSGLPSDRFSAERTGGSVSTLTIQRTQQEDSAVYLCASNLGPNNEQFFGPGTRLTVL.